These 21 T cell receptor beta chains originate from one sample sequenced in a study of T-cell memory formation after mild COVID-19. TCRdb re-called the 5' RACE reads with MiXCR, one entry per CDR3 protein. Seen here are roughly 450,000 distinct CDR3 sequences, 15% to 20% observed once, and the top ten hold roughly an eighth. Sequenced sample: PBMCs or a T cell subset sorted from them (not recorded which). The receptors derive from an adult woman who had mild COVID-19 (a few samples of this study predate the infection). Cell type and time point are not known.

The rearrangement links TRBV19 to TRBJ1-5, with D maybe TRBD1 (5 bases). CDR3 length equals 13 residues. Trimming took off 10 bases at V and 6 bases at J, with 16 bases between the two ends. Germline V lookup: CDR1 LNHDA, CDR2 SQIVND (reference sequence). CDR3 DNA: TGTGCCACAACCCCAGGGTTGGGTCAGCCCCAGCATTTT. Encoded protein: CATTPGLGQPQHF.

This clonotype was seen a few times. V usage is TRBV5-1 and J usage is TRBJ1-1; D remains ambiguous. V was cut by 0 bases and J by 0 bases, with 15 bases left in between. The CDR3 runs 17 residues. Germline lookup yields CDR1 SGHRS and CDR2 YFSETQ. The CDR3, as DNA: TGCGCCAGCAGCTTGGCCGAGATACGAGGGATGAACACTGAAGCTTTCTTT. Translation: CASSLAEIRGMNTEAFF.

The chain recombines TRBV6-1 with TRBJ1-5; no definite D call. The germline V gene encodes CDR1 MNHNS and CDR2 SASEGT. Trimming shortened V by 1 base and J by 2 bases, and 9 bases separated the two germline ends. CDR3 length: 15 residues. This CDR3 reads CASSEEFLGNQPQHF. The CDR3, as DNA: TGTGCCAGCAGTGAAGAGTTCCTTGGCAATCAGCCCCAGCATTTT.

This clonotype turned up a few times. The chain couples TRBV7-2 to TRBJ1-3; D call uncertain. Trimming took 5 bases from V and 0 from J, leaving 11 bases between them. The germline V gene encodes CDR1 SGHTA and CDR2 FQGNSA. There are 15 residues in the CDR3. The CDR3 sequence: CASSQGGSSGNTIYF. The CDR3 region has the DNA TGTGCCAGCAGCCAAGGCGGATCCTCTGGAAACACCATATATTTT.

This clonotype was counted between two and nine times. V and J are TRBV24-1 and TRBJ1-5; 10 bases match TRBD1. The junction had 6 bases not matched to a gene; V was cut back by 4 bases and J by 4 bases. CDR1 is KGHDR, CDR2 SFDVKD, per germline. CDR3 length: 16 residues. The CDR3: CATSETGTGVNQPQHF. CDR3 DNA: TGTGCCACCAGTGAGACCGGGACAGGGGTTAATCAGCCCCAGCATTTT.

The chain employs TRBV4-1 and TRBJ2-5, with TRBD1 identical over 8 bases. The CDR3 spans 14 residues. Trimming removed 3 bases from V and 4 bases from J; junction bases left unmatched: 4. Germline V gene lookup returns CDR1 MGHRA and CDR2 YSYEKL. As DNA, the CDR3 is TGCGCCAGCAGCCATTCCGGACAGGGAGAGACCCAGTACTTC. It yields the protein CASSHSGQGETQYF.

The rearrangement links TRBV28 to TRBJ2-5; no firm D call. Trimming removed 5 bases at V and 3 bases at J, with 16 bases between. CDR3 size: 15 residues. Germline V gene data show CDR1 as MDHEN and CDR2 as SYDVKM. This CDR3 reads CASSIPFRDEETQYF. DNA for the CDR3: TGTGCCAGCAGTATCCCGTTTAGGGATGAAGAGACCCAGTACTTC.

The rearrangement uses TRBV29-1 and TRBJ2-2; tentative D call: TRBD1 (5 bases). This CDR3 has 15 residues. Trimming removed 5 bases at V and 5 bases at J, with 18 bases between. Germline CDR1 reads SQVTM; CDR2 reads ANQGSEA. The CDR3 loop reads CSVSQARGLTGELFF. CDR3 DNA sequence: TGCAGCGTTTCTCAGGCAAGGGGCCTTACCGGGGAGCTGTTTTTT.

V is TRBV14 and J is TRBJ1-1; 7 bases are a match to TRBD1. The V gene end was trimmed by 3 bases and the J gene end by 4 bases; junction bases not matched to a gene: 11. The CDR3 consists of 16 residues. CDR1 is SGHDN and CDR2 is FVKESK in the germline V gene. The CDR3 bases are TGTGCCAGCAGCCATTATGACAGGGTGGTGGGCACTGAAGCTTTCTTT. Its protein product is CASSHYDRVVGTEAFF.

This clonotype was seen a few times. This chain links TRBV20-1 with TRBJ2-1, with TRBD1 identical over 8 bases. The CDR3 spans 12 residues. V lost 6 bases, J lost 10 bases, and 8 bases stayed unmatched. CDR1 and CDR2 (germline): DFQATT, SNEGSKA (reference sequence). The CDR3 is CSAPRTGYEQFF. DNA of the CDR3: TGCAGTGCACCCAGGACAGGGTACGAGCAGTTCTTC.

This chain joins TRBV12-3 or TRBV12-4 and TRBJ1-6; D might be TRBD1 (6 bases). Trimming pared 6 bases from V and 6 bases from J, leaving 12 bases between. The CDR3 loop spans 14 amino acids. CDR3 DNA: TGTGCCAGCAGAATGACAGGCTCTAATTCACCCCTCCACTTT. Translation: CASRMTGSNSPLHF.

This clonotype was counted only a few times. The CDR3 nucleotides read TGTGCCAGTAGTATAGTACTAAACTCCTACAATGAGCAGTTCTTC. This codes for CASSIVLNSYNEQFF. The chain combines TRBV19 with TRBJ2-1, with D unresolved. Germline CDR1 is LNHDA and CDR2 is SQIVND (reference sequence). V was pared by 1 base and J by 0 bases, with 7 bases between. The CDR3 is 15 residues long.

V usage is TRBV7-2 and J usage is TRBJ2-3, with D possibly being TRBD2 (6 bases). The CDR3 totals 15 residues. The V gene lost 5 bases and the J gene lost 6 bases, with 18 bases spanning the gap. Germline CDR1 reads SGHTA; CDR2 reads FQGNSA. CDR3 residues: CASSRSGILADTQYF. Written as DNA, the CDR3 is TGTGCCAGCAGCCGTAGCGGAATCCTAGCCGATACGCAGTATTTT.

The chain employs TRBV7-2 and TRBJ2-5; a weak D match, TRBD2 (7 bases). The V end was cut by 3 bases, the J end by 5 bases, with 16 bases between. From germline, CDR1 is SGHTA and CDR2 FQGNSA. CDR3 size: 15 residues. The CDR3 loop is CASSFSWGGGETQYF. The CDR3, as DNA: TGTGCCAGCAGCTTTTCCTGGGGGGGCGGTGAGACCCAGTACTTC. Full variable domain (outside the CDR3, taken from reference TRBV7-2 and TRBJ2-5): GAGVSQSPSNKVTEKGKDVELRCDPISGHTALYWYRQSLGQGLEFLIYFQGNSAPDKSGLPSDRFSAERTGGSVSTLTIQRTQQEDSAVYLCASSFSWGGGETQYFGPGTRLLVL.

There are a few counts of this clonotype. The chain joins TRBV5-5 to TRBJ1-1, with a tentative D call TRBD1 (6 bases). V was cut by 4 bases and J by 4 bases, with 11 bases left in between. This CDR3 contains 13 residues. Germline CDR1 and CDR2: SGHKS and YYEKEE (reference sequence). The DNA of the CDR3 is TGTGCCAGCAGCAAGGACAGTTTCACTGAAGCTTTCTTT. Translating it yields CASSKDSFTEAFF.

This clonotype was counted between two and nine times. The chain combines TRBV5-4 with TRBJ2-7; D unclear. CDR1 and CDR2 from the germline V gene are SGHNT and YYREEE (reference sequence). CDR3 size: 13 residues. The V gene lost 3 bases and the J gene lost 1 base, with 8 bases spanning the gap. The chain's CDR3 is CASSSRNSYEQYF. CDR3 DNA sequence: TGTGCCAGCAGCTCCAGGAATTCCTACGAGCAGTACTTC.

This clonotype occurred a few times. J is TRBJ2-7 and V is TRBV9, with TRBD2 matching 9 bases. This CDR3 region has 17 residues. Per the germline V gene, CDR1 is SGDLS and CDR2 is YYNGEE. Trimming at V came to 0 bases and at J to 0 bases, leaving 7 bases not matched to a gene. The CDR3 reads CASSVAVSGGHSYEQYF. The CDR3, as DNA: TGTGCCAGCAGCGTAGCGGTTAGCGGGGGCCACTCCTACGAGCAGTACTTC.

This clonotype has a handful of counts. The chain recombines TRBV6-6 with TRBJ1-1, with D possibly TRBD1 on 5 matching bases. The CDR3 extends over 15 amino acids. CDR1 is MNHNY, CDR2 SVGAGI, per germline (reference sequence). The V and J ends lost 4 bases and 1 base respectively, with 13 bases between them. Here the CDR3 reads CASSFQGGRNTEAFF. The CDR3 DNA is TGTGCCAGCAGTTTTCAGGGAGGTAGGAACACTGAAGCTTTCTTT.

CDR3 amino acids: CASSLVPGYGYTF. The DNA for the CDR3 is TGTGCCAGCAGCTTGGTTCCAGGCTATGGCTACACCTTC. This chain connects TRBV5-5 to TRBJ1-2; no firm D call. The CDR3 contains 13 residues. Germline V gene sequence: CDR1 SGHKS, CDR2 YYEKEE (reference sequence). V lost 0 bases and J lost 4, with 7 bases in between.

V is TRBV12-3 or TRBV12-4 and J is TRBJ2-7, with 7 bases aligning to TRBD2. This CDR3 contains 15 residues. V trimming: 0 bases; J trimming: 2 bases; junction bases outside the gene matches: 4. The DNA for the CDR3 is TGTGCCAGCAGTTTAGCCGGGGGGAGACCCTACGAGCAGTACTTC. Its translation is CASSLAGGRPYEQYF.

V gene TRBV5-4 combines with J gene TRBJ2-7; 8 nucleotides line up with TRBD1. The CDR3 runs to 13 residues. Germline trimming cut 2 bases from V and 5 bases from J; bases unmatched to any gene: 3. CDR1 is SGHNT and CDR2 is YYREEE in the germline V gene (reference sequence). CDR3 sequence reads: CASSLAGGDEQYF. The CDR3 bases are TGTGCCAGCAGCTTAGCAGGGGGCGACGAGCAGTACTTC.